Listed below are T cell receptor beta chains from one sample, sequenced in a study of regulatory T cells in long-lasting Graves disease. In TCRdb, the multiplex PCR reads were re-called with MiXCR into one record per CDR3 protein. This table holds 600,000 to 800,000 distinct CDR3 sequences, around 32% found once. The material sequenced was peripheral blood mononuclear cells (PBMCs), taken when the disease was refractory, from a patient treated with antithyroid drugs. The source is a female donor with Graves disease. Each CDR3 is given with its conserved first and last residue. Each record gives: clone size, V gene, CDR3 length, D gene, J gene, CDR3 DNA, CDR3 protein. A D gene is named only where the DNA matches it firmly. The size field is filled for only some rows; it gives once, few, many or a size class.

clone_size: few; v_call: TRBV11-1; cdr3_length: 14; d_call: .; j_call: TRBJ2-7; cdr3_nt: TGTGCCAGCAGCCCCCACCCCAAGTCCTACGAGCAGTACTTC; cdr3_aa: CASSPHPKSYEQYF
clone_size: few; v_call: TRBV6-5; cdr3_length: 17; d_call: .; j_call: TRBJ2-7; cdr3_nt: TGTGCCAGCAGTTACCCCTCTCAGGGCAGAAGCTCCTACGAGCAGTACTTC; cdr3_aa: CASSYPSQGRSSYEQYF
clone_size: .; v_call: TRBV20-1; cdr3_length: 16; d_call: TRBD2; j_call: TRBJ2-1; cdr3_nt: TGCAGTGCGGAGGGACTAGCCTCTTTTTGGGGGAATGAGCAGTTCTTC; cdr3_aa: CSAEGLASFWGNEQFF
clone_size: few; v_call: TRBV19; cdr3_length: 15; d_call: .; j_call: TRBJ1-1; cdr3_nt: TGTGCCAGTAGTTCCCGGACGGCCGGAACCACTGAAGCTTTCTTT; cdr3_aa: CASSSRTAGTTEAFF
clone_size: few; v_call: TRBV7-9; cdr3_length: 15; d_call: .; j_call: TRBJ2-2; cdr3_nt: TGTGCCAGCAGCTTCAGGGGTTCGAGCGCCGGGGAGCTGTTTTTT; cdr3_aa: CASSFRGSSAGELFF
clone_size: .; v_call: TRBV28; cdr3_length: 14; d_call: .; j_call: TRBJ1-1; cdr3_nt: TGTGCCAGCAGTCTAACCCCCGGTCGGACTGAAGCTTTCTTT; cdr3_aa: CASSLTPGRTEAFF
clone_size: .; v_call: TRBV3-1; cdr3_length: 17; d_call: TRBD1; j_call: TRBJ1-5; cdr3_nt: TGTGCCAGCAGCCAAATAGGAGGGGGCATCGGCAATCAGCCCCAGCATTTT; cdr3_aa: CASSQIGGGIGNQPQHF
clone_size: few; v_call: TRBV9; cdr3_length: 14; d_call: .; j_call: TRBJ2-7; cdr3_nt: TGTGCCAGCAGCGTAGTTGGGGCGGGCCACGAGCAGTACTTC; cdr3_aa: CASSVVGAGHEQYF
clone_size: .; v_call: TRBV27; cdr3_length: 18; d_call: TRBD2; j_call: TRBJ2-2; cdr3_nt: TGTGCCAGCAGTTTACTAGGACTAGCGGGAGGAGTCACCGGGGAGCTGTTTTTT; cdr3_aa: CASSLLGLAGGVTGELFF
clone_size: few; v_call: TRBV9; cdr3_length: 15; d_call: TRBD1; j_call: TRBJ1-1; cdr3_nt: TGTGCCAGCAAACCTTCTCCGGAGGGGGCATCTGAAGCTTTCTTT; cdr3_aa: CASKPSPEGASEAFF
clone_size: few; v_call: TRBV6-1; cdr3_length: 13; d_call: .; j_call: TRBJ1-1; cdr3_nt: TGTGCCAGCAGTGGACAGGTTGTGGATGAAGCTTTCTTT; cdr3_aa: CASSGQVVDEAFF
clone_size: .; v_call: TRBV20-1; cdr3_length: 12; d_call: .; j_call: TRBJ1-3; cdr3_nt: TGCAGTGCTAGATCGGAGGGAAACACCATATATTTT; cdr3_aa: CSARSEGNTIYF
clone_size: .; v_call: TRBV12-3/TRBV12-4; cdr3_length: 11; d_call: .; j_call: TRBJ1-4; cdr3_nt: TGTGCCAGCAGTTTCGTTGAAAAACTGTTTTTT; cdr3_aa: CASSFVEKLFF
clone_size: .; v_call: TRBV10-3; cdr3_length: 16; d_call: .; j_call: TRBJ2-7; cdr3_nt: TGTGCCATCAGTGACCCGGCGGGGACGGCAGGGTACGAGCAGTACTTC; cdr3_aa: CAISDPAGTAGYEQYF
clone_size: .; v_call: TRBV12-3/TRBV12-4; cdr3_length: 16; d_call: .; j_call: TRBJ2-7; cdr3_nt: TGTGCCAGCAGTTTATCTGGCCAAAGGGGTTCTTACGAGCAGTACTTC; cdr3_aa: CASSLSGQRGSYEQYF
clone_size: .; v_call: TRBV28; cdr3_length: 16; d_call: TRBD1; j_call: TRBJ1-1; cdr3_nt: TGTGCCAGCAGTTCGGGACAGGGGGCATGGTACACTGAAGCTTTCTTT; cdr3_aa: CASSSGQGAWYTEAFF
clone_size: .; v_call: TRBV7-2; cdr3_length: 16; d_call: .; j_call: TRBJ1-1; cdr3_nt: TGTGCCAGCAGCTTAGGGGGGGGCTATTGGAACACTGAAGCTTTCTTT; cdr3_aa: CASSLGGGYWNTEAFF
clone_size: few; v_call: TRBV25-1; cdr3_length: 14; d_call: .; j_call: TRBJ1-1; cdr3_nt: TGTGCCAGCAGTGATGCAGGGACGAACACTGAAGCTTTCTTT; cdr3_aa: CASSDAGTNTEAFF
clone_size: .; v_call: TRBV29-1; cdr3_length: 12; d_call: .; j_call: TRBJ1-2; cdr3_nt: TGCAGCGTCCAGGACAGAGTCTATGGCTACACCTTC; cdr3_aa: CSVQDRVYGYTF